A single T cell receptor (beta chain) is shown here with its context. No cognate antigen has been identified for it. Base qualities are not recorded, but no much larger clone differs from it by a single base. The sample's time point label is to be understood as: pre-sensitization, week 0. The label giving this sample's treatment or condition can be read as: therapeutic diphenylcyclopropenone sensitization with weekly scalp DPC. Blood at each patch-test visit was drawn before the patch test was applied. To be eligible, patients had to be aged 18 to 70, diagnosed with alopecia and judged suitable for DPC therapy, while pregnant patients were excluded. Total RNA was extracted from unfractionated whole blood that had been collected in Tempus Blood RNA tubes. Preparation of the library involved RACE. The sample was run on a NextSeq 500. Library preparation attached unique molecular identifiers to individual cDNA molecules for quantitative, reproducible TCR counting. Both TCR alpha and TCR beta chains were sequenced from each blood RNA sample. Per the source publication's procedure: The median number of TCRs per sample was 90,000 to 100,000, ranging from about 20,000 to 750,000. V, J and CDR3 annotation of the TCR reads was performed with the Decombinator software suite. For PS versus PT1 abundance plots, all samples were subsampled to the same number of TCRs (28,000). Expanded TCRs were defined as absent before sensitization and observed at least eight times at the 2-week time point. TCRdb reworked the public reads: Q25 trimming with fastp, MiXCR clone assembly, productive beta chains retained. Duplicate CDR3 protein sequences are folded into a single record with the most common DNA and genes. TCRdb's processing, not the authors', yielded these V and J calls. This sample lists 35,000 to 50,000 distinct CDR3 sequences; roughly 12% were detected once. The top ten constitute about 5.7% of the sample.

The data derive from a study of human T cells and chemical hapten exposure (dated by TCRdb to about 2021). Looking at the study overall: For sensitization, 2% DPC in acetone was applied to a roughly 2 cm by roughly 2 cm area of upper inner arm skin. Throughout the study period of about 22 weeks, patients also received therapeutic DPC doses to the scalp every week. Patch tests used Finn chambers with 0.01% DPC on the upper back, scored after 6 days by International Contact Dermatitis Research Group standards. Alopecia areata with under or over 50% scalp involvement, alopecia totalis and alopecia universalis were represented in the patient cohort, which was mostly female. Libraries were combined into a pool for sequencing, and differences in TCR yield between samples came mainly from small differences in library volumes within the pool. In alopecia patients, the study followed how the peripheral blood TCR repertoire changed in vivo over primary and secondary sensitization to diphenylcyclopropenone (DPC), a hapten. Blood was sampled from patients pre-sensitization (week 0) and at 2, 6 and about 24 weeks after DPC sensitization. Approximately 30 alopecia patients provided blood for TCR sequencing at one to four time points (pre-sensitization, 2, 6 and 24 weeks). Study-wide findings and limitations: Because every patient had alopecia, a presumed autoimmune disease, the patients' immune response might differ from that of healthy individuals. Repeated subsampling changed both the strength of the expansion versus patch-test correlation and the threshold at which the correlation became significant. DPC sensitization did not change the number of TCRs with a frequency above 1 in 1000, and there was no evidence of changes in global repertoire structure. Compared with pre-sensitization or healthy control sets, expanded TCRs formed significantly more large CDR3 similarity clusters, which is consistent with antigen-driven responses. The number of PT1 expanded TCRs positively correlated with patch test score, significant at thresholds 8, 16 and 32 but not 4.

Measured from the cysteine to the phenylalanine, the CDR3 is 13 residues long. Of the read, only the CDR3 DNA is kept; its 39 bases are in frame from base 1. V is shortened by 7 bases, J by 4 bases, and the region joining them spans 10 bases. Based on the germline V gene (reference sequence), the CDR1 and CDR2 sequences are LGHDT and YNNKEL. The chain is encoded by TRBV3-1 joined to TRBJ2-2; the D gene is unclear. Sequencing was performed on whole blood, taken in connection with sensitization to the hapten diphenylcyclopropenone (DPC). This sequence was found in a young woman with alopecia areata. Some clones in this sample may be carry-over from other donors' samples. The DNA sequence is as follows: TGTGCCAGCACCTTAAGTAGCACCGGGGAGCTGTTTTTT. The translation is CASTLSSTGELFF. Outside the CDR3, residues come from the reference TRBV3-1 and TRBJ2-2 proteins, so the full variable domain is: DTAVSQTPKYLVTQMGNDKSIKCEQNLGHDTMYWYKQDSKKFLKIMFSYNNKELIINETVPNRFSPKSPDKAHLNLHINSLELGDSAVYFCASTLSSTGELFFGEGSRLTVL.